Listed below are T cell receptor beta chains from one sample, sequenced in a study of blood T cells in healthy people across ages. Each CDR3 protein gets one entry after TCRdb re-called the 5' RACE reads with MiXCR. The data hold 380,000 or so distinct CDR3 sequences, with 45% to 60% observed a single time. Sequenced material: blood. Receptor source: a man aged 55 to 70 in good health. Each CDR3 is given with its conserved first and last residue. The D gene is left open where the match is weak. A clone size is listed for some rows: how often the clone was seen (once, few, many), or a class if it is expanded.

v_gene,j_gene,d_gene,abundance,CDR3aa,CDR3nt
TRBV29-1,TRBJ1-4,TRBD1,NA,CSVSTQQGEKLFF,TGCAGCGTATCGACCCAACAGGGGGAAAAACTGTTTTTT
TRBV6-2/TRBV6-3,TRBJ1-5,NA,NA,CASSYSSFDRVSNQPQHF,TGTGCCAGCAGTTACTCGAGTTTCGACCGAGTAAGCAATCAGCCCCAGCATTTT
TRBV6-2/TRBV6-3,TRBJ2-1,NA,NA,CASRIGTNEQFF,TGTGCCAGCAGGATAGGGACCAATGAGCAGTTCTTC
TRBV20-1,TRBJ2-4,NA,many,CSASDGDGKNIQYF,TGCAGTGCTAGTGATGGGGATGGCAAAAACATTCAGTACTTC
TRBV7-2,TRBJ2-1,TRBD2,NA,CASSLAGTSSSYNEQFF,TGTGCCAGCAGCCTTGCCGGGACTAGCAGCTCCTACAATGAGCAGTTCTTC
TRBV4-2,TRBJ2-7,TRBD2,many,CASSQLAGRYEQYF,TGTGCCAGCAGCCAACTAGCGGGCCGTTACGAGCAGTACTTC
TRBV20-1,TRBJ1-2,TRBD1,NA,CSASAPDRASGYTF,TGCAGTGCTAGCGCGCCGGACAGGGCCTCAGGCTACACCTTC
TRBV9,TRBJ2-3,TRBD2,NA,CASSHPGLAETRGSDTQYF,TGTGCCAGCAGTCACCCGGGACTAGCGGAGACCAGAGGTTCCGATACGCAGTATTTT
TRBV12-3/TRBV12-4,TRBJ1-5,NA,NA,CASSLKGQGLSNQPQHF,TGTGCCAGCAGTTTAAAAGGGCAGGGACTTAGCAATCAGCCCCAGCATTTT
TRBV3-1,TRBJ2-7,TRBD1,NA,CASSQGDRGAYEQYF,TGTGCCAGCAGCCAGGGGGACAGGGGCGCGTACGAGCAGTACTTC
TRBV24-1,TRBJ2-7,NA,few,CATSDSASYEQYF,TGTGCCACCAGTGATTCGGCCTCCTACGAGCAGTACTTC
TRBV4-1,TRBJ1-1,NA,NA,CASSQDGGGDEAFF,TGCGCCAGCAGCCAAGATGGCGGGGGAGATGAAGCTTTCTTT
TRBV20-1,TRBJ2-1,TRBD1,NA,CSARATGDRRYNEQFF,TGCAGTGCTAGGGCCACCGGGGACAGAAGGTACAATGAGCAGTTCTTC
TRBV5-1,TRBJ2-5,NA,many,CASSPWGRTQETQYF,TGCGCCAGCAGCCCCTGGGGGAGAACCCAAGAGACCCAGTACTTC
TRBV27,TRBJ2-2,TRBD1,NA,CASSFSGQGKGGELFF,TGTGCCAGCAGTTTTTCGGGACAGGGGAAAGGCGGGGAGCTGTTTTTT